The T cell receptor beta chain described here comes from a study of cytomegalovirus exposure and HLA in healthy donors. TCRdb's copy holds only in-frame clones and misses some; the assay was immunoSEQ multiplex PCR. The profile shows more than 150,000 clones, roughly 82% of them singletons. The CDR3 extends over 13 amino acids. Trimming removed 1 base from V and 8 bases from J, with 11 bases in between. Germline CDR1 is MGHRA and CDR2 is YSYEKL. This TCR was sampled from a man between 18 and 35 years old in good health and CMV-seropositive. This chain links TRBV4-1 with TRBJ1-1; D gene uncertain. The sample comprised PBMCs. In nucleotides, the CDR3 is TGCGCCAGCAGCCAAGGAATCCTGGCCGAAGCTTTCTTT. As protein: CASSQGILAEAFF.